This T cell receptor (beta chain) was identified during a study of cytomegalovirus exposure and HLA in healthy donors. Study-wide context: In an earlier analysis, 117 million unique TCR beta sequences were found from about 190 million T cells. Study results and limitations: The authors listed approximately 160 TCR beta chains as cytomegalovirus-associated. In vitro assays verified that a few CMV-associated chains recognized CMV antigens specifically.

In regard to this clone: Its cognate antigen is unknown.

PCR used 60 Vbeta primers and 13 Jbeta primers. TCRdb keeps only in-frame clones here, not all; method: immunoSEQ multiplex PCR. Of fewer than 120,000 clones listed, over 60% were seen once; the top ten hold 13%. The V end was cut by 0 bases, the J end by 0 bases, with 11 bases between. The CDR3 extends over 16 amino acids. Looked up from germline, CDR1 is PRHDT and CDR2 is FYEKMQ (reference sequence). The sample was PBMCs. V and J are TRBV13 and TRBJ1-1; D call uncertain. The clonotype comes from a man younger than 40 in good health and CMV-seropositive. The CDR3 coding sequence is TGTGCCAGCAGCTTAGGTGCAGGCGGGTTGAACACTGAAGCTTTCTTT. It is translated as CASSLGAGGLNTEAFF.